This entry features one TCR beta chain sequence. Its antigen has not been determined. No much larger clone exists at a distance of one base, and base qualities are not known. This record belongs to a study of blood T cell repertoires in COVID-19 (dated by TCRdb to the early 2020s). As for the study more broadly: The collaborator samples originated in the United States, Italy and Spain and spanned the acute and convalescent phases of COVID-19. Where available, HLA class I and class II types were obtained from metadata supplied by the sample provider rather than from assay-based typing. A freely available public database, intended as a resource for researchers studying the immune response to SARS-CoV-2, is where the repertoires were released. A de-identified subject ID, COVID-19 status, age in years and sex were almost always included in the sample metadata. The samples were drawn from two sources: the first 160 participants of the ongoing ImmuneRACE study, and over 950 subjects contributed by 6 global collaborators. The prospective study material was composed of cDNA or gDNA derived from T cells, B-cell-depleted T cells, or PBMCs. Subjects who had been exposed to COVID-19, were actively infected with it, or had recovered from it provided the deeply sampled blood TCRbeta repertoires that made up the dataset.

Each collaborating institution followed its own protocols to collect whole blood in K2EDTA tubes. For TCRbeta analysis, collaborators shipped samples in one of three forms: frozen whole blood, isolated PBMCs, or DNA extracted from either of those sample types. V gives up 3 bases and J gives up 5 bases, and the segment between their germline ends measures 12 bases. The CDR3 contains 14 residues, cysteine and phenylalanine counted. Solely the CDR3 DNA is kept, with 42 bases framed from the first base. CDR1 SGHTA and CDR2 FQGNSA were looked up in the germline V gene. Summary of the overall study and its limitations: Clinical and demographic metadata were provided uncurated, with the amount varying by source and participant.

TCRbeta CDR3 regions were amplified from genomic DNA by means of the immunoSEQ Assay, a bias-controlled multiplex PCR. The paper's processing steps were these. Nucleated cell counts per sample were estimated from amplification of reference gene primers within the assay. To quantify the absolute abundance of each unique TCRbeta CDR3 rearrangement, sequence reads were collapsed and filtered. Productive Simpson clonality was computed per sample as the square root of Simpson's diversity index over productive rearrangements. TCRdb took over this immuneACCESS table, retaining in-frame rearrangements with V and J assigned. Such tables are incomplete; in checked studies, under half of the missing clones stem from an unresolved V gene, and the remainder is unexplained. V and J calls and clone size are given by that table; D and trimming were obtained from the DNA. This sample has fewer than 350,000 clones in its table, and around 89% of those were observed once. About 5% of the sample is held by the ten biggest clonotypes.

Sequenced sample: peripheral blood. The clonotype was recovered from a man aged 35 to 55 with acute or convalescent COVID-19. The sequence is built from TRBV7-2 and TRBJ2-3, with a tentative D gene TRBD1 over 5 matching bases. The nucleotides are TGTGCCAGCAGCTTCAACACAGGTCAAGATACGCAGTATTTT. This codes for CASSFNTGQDTQYF.